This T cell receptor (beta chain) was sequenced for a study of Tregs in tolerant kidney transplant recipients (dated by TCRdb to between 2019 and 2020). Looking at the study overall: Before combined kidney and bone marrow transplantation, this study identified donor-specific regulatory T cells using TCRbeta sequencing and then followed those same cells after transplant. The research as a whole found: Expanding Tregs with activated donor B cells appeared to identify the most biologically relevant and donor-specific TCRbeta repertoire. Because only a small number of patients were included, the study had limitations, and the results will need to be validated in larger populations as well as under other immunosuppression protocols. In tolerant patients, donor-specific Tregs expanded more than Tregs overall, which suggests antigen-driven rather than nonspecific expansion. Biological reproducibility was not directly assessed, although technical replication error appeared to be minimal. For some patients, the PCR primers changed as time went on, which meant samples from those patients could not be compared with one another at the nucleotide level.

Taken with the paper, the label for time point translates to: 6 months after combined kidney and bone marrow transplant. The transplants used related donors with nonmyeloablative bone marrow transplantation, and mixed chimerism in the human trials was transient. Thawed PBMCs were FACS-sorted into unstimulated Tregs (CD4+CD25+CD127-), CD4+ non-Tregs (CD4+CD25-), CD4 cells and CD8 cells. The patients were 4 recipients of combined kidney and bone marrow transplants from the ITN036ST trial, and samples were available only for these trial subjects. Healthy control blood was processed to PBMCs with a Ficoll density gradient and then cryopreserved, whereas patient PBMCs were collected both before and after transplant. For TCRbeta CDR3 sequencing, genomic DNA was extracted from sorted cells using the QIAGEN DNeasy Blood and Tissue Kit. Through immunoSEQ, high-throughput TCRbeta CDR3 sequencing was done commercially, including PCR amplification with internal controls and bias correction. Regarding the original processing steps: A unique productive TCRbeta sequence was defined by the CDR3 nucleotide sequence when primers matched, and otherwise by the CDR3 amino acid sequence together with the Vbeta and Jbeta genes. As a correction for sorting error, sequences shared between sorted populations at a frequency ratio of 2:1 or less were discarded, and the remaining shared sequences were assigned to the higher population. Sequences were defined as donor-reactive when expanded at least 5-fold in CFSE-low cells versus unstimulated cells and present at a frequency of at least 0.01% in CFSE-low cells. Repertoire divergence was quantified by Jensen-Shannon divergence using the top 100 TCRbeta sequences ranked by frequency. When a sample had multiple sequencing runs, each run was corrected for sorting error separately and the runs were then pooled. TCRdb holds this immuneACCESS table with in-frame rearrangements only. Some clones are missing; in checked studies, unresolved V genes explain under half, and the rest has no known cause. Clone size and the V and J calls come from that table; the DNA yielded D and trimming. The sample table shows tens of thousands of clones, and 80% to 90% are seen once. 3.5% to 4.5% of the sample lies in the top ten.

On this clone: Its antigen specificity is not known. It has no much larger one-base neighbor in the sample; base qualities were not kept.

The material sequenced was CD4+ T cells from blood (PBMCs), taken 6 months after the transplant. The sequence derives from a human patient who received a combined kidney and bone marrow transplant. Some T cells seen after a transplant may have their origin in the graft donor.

The CDR3 protein sequence reads: CSVERGNTIYF. The DNA sequence follows: TGCAGCGTTGAAAGGGGCAACACCATATATTTT. Recombination joined TRBV29-1 with TRBJ1-3; TRBD1 might be the D gene, on 5 matching bases. The CDR3 contains 11 residues, cysteine and phenylalanine counted. Only CDR3 DNA remains: 33 bases, in frame from the first base. V is pared back by 2 bases and J by 7 bases, with 6 bases lying between the germline termini. Based on the germline V gene, the CDR1 and CDR2 sequences are SQVTM and ANQGSEA.